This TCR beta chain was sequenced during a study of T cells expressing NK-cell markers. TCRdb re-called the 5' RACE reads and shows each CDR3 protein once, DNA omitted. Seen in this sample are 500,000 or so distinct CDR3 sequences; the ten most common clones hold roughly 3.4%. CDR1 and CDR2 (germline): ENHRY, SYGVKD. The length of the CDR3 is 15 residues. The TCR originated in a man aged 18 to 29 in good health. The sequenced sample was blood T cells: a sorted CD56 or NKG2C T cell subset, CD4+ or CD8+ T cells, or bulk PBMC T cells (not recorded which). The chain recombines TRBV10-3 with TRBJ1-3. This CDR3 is CAISVRGTSGNTIYF.